One sample yielded the 15 T cell receptor beta chains listed below, sequenced in a study of cytomegalovirus exposure and HLA in healthy donors. Profiling relied on immunoSEQ multiplex PCR, and the TCRdb table lists in-frame clones only, not all of them. The sample yields some 200,000 clones, roughly 84% seen once. Material for sequencing was PBMCs. The receptors were gathered from a woman younger than 30 in good health and CMV-seropositive.

The chain couples TRBV19 to TRBJ2-7; TRBD2 agrees at 15 bases. CDR1 is LNHDA and CDR2 is SQIVND in the germline V gene (reference sequence). The CDR3 covers 16 residues. V was pared by 5 bases and J by 3 bases, with 5 bases of the junction left unmatched. The CDR3 loop is CASSPGTSGGNYEQYF. The CDR3 nucleotides are TGTGCCAGTAGTCCCGGGACTAGCGGGGGGAACTACGAGCAGTACTTC.

The chain links TRBV27 to TRBJ1-1; 8 nucleotides match TRBD1. The CDR3 length is 15 residues. J gave up 2 bases and V 5 bases, and 7 bases lay outside the gene matches. Germline V gene sequence: CDR1 MNHEY, CDR2 SMNVEV (reference sequence). CDR3 protein: CASSQGTGFNTEAFF. As DNA, the CDR3 is TGTGCCAGCAGTCAAGGGACAGGTTTTAACACTGAAGCTTTCTTT.

The chain carries TRBV27 and TRBJ1-5; possibly TRBD1 for D (5 bases). In germline, CDR1 is MNHEY, CDR2 SMNVEV (reference sequence). CDR3 length equals 14 residues. Trimming took off 6 bases at V and 6 bases at J, with 15 bases between the two ends. CDR3: CASRPGLVGQPQHF. DNA of the CDR3: TGTGCCAGCAGGCCAGGGTTAGTTGGTCAGCCCCAGCATTTT.

The gene calls are TRBV18 and TRBJ2-3, with a tentative D call TRBD1 (6 bases). Germline CDR1 and CDR2: KGHSH and LQKENI. V was clipped by 3 bases and J by 2 bases, with 9 bases between them. The CDR3 runs 14 residues. This CDR3 is CASSPGTHTDTQYF. In DNA, the CDR3 is TGTGCCAGCTCACCGGGGACACACACAGATACGCAGTATTTT.

This clone was seen a single time. The chain couples TRBV12-5 to TRBJ2-5, with 9 bases that match TRBD2. The V gene's germline CDR1 is LGHNT and CDR2 FRNRAP. V gave up 8 bases and J gave up 1 base; unmatched junction bases: 8. CDR3 length: 15 amino acids. CDR3 in amino acids: CASSSQRGVQETQYF. The CDR3 nucleotides read TGTGCTAGTTCTTCCCAGCGGGGGGTCCAAGAGACCCAGTACTTC.

V and J are TRBV19 and TRBJ2-2; TRBD1 agrees at 9 bases. CDR3 length: 14 amino acids. V trimming: 9 bases; J trimming: 4 bases; junction bases outside the gene matches: 6. Germline V gene lookup returns CDR1 LNHDA and CDR2 SQIVND (reference sequence). As DNA, the CDR3 is TGTGCCAGCAACCGGGACAGGGCCACCGGGGAGCTGTTTTTT. It translates to CASNRDRATGELFF.

The chain carries TRBV5-6 and TRBJ2-3; D is undetermined. CDR1 and CDR2 (germline): SGHDT, YYEEEE. The V gene lost 0 bases and the J gene lost 8 bases, with 10 bases spanning the gap. This CDR3 is built from 13 residues. CDR3 nucleotide sequence: TGTGCCAGCAGCTTGGTTGGGCCTGCTACGCAGTATTTT. Translated, it gives CASSLVGPATQYF.

The chain uses TRBV19 and TRBJ1-4; D gene uncertain. The CDR3 has 14 residues. Per germline, CDR1 LNHDA and CDR2 SQIVND (reference sequence). The germline V and J ends were trimmed by 10 bases and 0 bases, with 12 bases remaining between them. The CDR3 loop reads CATSPIATNEKLFF. DNA for the CDR3: TGTGCCACAAGTCCCATAGCAACTAATGAAAAACTGTTTTTT. The full variable domain, rest sourced from reference TRBV19 and TRBJ1-4, is DGGITQSPKYLFRKEGQNVTLSCEQNLNHDAMYWYRQDPGQGLRLIYYSQIVNDFQKGDIAEGYSVSREKKESFPLTVTSAQKNPTAFYLCATSPIATNEKLFFGSGTQLSVL.

The sample holds a few counts of this clone. The V gene is TRBV4-1, the J gene TRBJ2-4; D is unclear. V gave up 1 base and J gave up 2 bases, with 9 bases separating them. The CDR3 has 15 residues. Germline V gene lookup returns CDR1 MGHRA and CDR2 YSYEKL. The CDR3, as DNA: TGCGCCAGCAGCCAAGGAGAACTAACCAAAAACATTCAGTACTTC. This translates into CASSQGELTKNIQYF.

The chain uses TRBV15 and TRBJ2-1; possibly TRBD2 for D (6 bases). The V and J ends lost 0 bases and 6 bases respectively, with 12 bases between them. The CDR3 has 15 amino acids. Germline-derived CDR1 and CDR2 are LNHNV and YYDKDF (reference sequence). CDR3 in DNA: TGTGCCACCAGCAGAGATCTGGGGGGAATCAATGAGCAGTTCTTC. This gives the protein CATSRDLGGINEQFF.

The J gene is TRBJ1-3, the V gene TRBV5-4, with TRBD1 matching 7 bases. The V gene end was trimmed by 4 bases and the J gene end by 1 base; junction bases not matched to a gene: 5. CDR3 length equals 15 residues. Germline V gene lookup returns CDR1 SGHNT and CDR2 YYREEE (reference sequence). The CDR3 bases are TGTGCCAGCAGCGTAGGGGGCGAGTCTGGAAACACCATATATTTT. As protein: CASSVGGESGNTIYF.

V usage is TRBV5-1 and J usage is TRBJ1-4; D possibly corresponds to TRBD1 (5 bases). Looked up from germline, CDR1 is SGHRS and CDR2 is YFSETQ. The ends were cut back, 0 bases at V and 8 bases at J, with 14 bases in the middle. This CDR3 spans 15 amino acids. The DNA for the CDR3 is TGCGCCAGCAGCTTGGGATTAGCAGGGTTGGAAAAACTGTTTTTT. This translates into CASSLGLAGLEKLFF.

The V gene is TRBV5-4, the J gene TRBJ2-5, with no clear D. This CDR3 has 14 amino acids. Trimming pared 2 bases from V and 5 bases from J, leaving 13 bases between. Germline assignment: CDR1 SGHNT and CDR2 YYREEE (reference sequence). The CDR3 spells CASSLKRARETQYF. The CDR3 bases are TGTGCCAGCAGCTTAAAGCGAGCTCGGGAGACCCAGTACTTC.

This clone was detected only a few times. The CDR3 loop reads CASRTGKSNQPQHF. The CDR3 DNA follows: TGTGCCAGCCGCACAGGGAAGAGCAATCAGCCCCAGCATTTT. The V gene is TRBV19, the J gene TRBJ1-5; a weak D match, TRBD1 (6 bases). From germline, CDR1 is LNHDA and CDR2 SQIVND (reference sequence). Trimming shortened V by 9 bases and J by 1 base, and 13 bases separated the two germline ends. This CDR3 is 14 amino acids long.

The rearrangement uses TRBV19 and TRBJ2-5; 8 nucleotides line up with TRBD1. V was clipped by 5 bases and J by 4 bases; unmatched bases: 9. Germline assignment: CDR1 LNHDA and CDR2 SQIVND (reference sequence). The CDR3 totals 15 residues. DNA for the CDR3: TGTGCCAGTAGTCCAAACAGGGGGTCTGGAGAGACCCAGTACTTC. Amino acid sequence: CASSPNRGSGETQYF.